This T cell receptor (beta chain) was sequenced for a study of blood T cell repertoires in COVID-19. Study-wide background: In each case, the material was cDNA or gDNA derived from T cells, B-cell-depleted T cells, or PBMCs.

This CDR3 has 16 residues. Germline values: CDR1 SGHTA, CDR2 FQGNSA. The V and J ends lost 5 bases and 0 bases respectively, with 13 bases between them. Original processing notes: How many nucleated cells were present was estimated from reference gene primer amplification. Sequencing used immunoSEQ multiplex PCR; TCRdb keeps in-frame clones, though not all of them. D and trimming were read from the DNA, whereas the V and J calls and clone size are those reported in that table. The sample lists roughly 140,000 clones, 70% to 85% occurring once. J is TRBJ2-2 and V is TRBV7-2; D gene uncertain. Material for sequencing was peripheral blood. The TCR originated in a woman in her fifties or sixties in a cohort sampled during active or convalescent COVID-19. The CDR3 DNA sequence: TGTGCCAGCAGCCTCGTGGGCATATCGAACACCGGGGAGCTGTTTTTT. Its protein is CASSLVGISNTGELFF.